This TCR beta chain came from a study of T cells in women clearing cervical HPV infection. This table comes from immunoSEQ multiplex PCR, and its TCRdb copy is limited to in-frame clones, with some not included. This sample lists roughly 40,000 clones; its ten largest clones have approximately 1.2%. Unmatched junction bases numbered 2, after V lost 5 bases and J lost 7 bases. Looked up from germline, CDR1 is SGHVS and CDR2 is FNYEAQ. The length of the CDR3 is 14 residues. Study observations and caveats: Controls had more TRBV6-7 (approximately 0.16%) than cases (0.11%).

Concerning this clone itself: Its target is not known. From the germline J gene comes the end of the CDR3, since the read stops 3 residues before it.

The rearrangement links TRBV7-6 to TRBJ2-1; 13 nucleotides line up with TRBD2. The sequence was collected from a woman between 18 and 75 years old with a cervical HPV16 infection that either progressed to CIN3+ or cleared (not recorded which). Sample: blood buffy coat. The part of the CDR3 DNA that was read is TGTGCCAGCAGCCGGACTAGCGGGGGAAATGAG. It yields the protein CASSRTSGGNE. From start to end, the CDR3 is CASSRTSGGNEQFF.